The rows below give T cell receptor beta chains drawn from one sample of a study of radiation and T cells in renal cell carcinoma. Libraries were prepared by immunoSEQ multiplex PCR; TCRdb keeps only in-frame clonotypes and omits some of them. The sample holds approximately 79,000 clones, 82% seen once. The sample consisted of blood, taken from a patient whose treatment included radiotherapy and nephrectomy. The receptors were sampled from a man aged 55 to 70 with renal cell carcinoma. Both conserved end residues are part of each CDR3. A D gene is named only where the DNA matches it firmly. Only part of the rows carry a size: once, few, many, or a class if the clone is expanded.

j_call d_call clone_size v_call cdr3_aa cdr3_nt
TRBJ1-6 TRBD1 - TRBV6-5 CASTSGQGHNSPLHF TGTGCCAGCACCTCGGGACAGGGCCATAATTCACCCCTCCACTTT
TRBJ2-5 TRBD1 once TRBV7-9 CASSLAGGQETQYF TGTGCCAGCAGCTTGGCAGGGGGCCAAGAGACCCAGTACTTC
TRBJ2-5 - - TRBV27 CASSLTLALQETQYF TGTGCCAGCAGTCTTACTCTAGCGCTGCAAGAGACCCAGTACTTC
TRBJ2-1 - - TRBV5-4 CASSLDSGSYNEQFF TGTGCCAGCAGCCTGGACTCGGGGTCCTACAATGAGCAGTTCTTC
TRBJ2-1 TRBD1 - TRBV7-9 CASSLIQGANEQFF TGTGCCAGCAGCTTAATCCAGGGGGCGAATGAGCAGTTCTTC
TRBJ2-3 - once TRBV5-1 CASKNGEGADTQYF TGCGCCAGTAAAAATGGGGAGGGGGCAGATACGCAGTATTTT
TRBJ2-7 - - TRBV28 CASSFRRASRYF TGTGCCAGCAGTTTTCGGAGGGCCTCAAGGTACTTC
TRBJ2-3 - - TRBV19 CASSILAGTDTQYF TGTGCCAGTAGTATATTAGCGGGCACAGATACGCAGTATTTT
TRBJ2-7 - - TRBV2 CASSVTTGSYEQYF TGTGCCAGCAGCGTTACTACAGGCTCCTACGAGCAGTACTTC
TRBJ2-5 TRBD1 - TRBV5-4 CASSSGQSQETQYF TGTGCCAGCAGCTCGGGACAGTCCCAAGAGACCCAGTACTTC
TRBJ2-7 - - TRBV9 CASSEAAGHYEQYF TGTGCCAGCAGCGAAGCAGCGGGCCACTACGAGCAGTACTTC
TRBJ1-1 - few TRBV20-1 CSAFRAGTFF TGCAGTGCTTTCAGGGCCGGGACTTTCTTT
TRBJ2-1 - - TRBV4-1 CASSQDPTTGSPRYNEQFF TGCGCCAGCAGCCAAGATCCCACCACAGGGTCCCCTAGATACAATGAGCAGTTCTTC
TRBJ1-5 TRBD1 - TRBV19 CASSIRGPRDQPQHF TGTGCCAGTAGTATAAGGGGGCCCAGGGATCAGCCCCAGCATTTT
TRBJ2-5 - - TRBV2 CASSEGQRTTQYF TGTGCCAGCAGTGAAGGACAGCGTACGACCCAGTACTTC
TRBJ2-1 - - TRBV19 CASSIEPQKQFF TGTGCCAGTAGTATAGAACCGCAAAAGCAGTTCTTC
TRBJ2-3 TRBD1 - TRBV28 CASSLSTGPDTQYF TGTGCCAGCAGTTTATCGACAGGGCCAGATACGCAGTATTTT
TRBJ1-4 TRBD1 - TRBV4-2 CASSQDLGTGYGDNEKLFF TGTGCCAGCAGCCAAGATCTGGGGACAGGGTATGGGGATAATGAAAAACTGTTTTTT
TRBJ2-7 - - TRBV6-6 CASSPRTGTRGEQYF TGTGCCAGCAGCCCCCGGACAGGGACTAGGGGGGAGCAGTACTTC
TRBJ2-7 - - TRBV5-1 CATGLEGPPYEQYF TGCGCCACCGGATTGGAGGGGCCCCCCTACGAGCAGTACTTC
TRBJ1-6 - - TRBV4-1 CASSLRGFRLLYTNSPLHF TGCGCCAGCAGTCTGCGGGGTTTTCGTCTTCTCTATACTAATTCACCCCTCCACTTT
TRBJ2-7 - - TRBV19 CASSRERTSYEQYF TGTGCCAGTAGTAGAGAGCGTACCTCCTACGAGCAGTACTTC
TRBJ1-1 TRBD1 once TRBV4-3 CASSQDRQGLVLQAFF TGCGCCAGCAGCCAAGATCGACAGGGTCTTGTGTTGCAAGCTTTCTTT
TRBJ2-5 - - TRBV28 CASSLAGANQETQYF TGTGCCAGCAGTTTAGCAGGGGCAAACCAAGAGACCCAGTACTTC